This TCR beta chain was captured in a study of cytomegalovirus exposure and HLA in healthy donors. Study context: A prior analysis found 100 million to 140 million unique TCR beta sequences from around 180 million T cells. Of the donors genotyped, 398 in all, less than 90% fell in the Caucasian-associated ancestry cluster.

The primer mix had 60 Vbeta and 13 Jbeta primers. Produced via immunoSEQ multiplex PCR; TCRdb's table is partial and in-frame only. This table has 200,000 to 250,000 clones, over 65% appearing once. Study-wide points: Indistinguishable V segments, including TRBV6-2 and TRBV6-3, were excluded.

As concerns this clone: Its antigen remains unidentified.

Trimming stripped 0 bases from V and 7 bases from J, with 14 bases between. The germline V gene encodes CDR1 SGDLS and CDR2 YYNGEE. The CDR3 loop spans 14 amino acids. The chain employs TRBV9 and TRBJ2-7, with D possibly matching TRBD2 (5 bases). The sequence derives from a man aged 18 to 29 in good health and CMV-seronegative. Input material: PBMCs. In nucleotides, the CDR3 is TGTGCCAGCAGCGTAGGGGCTGTTGAGGGAGAGCAGTACTTC. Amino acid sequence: CASSVGAVEGEQYF.